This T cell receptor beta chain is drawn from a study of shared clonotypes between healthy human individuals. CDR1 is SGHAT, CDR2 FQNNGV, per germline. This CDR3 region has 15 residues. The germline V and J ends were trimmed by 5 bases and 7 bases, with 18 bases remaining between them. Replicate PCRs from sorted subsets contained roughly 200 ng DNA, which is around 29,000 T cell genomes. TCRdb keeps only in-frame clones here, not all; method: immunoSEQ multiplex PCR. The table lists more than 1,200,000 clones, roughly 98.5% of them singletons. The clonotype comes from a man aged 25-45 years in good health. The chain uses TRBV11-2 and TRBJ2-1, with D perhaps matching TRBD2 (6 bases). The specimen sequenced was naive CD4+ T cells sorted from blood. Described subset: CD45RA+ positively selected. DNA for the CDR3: TGTGCCAGCAGCCCGCCCCGAGCGGGTAGGAATGAGCAGTTCTTC. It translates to CASSPPRAGRNEQFF.